This T cell receptor (beta chain) was captured by sequencing in a study of T-cell reconstitution after alpha-beta-depleted transplantation in children. Study observations and caveats: Expanded graft clones numbering several hundred reportedly gave rise to alpha-beta T cells about two months after transplant. Surviving recipient T cells and thymic progenitors accounted for the high day-60 TCRbeta diversity observed in some patients.

During its preparation, the TCRbeta library received unique molecular identifiers. One entry per CDR3 protein, called by TCRdb with MiXCR from the PCR reads. The sample shows about 260,000 distinct CDR3 sequences, 6.5% to 10% of them seen only once. Ten or more counts support this clonotype. Its antigen is unknown. This CDR3 contains 11 residues. The germline V gene has CDR1 SGHTA and CDR2 FQGNSA. V lost 1 base to trimming and J lost 7 bases, with 5 bases between them. The chain is built from TRBV7-2 and TRBJ2-7, with D uncertain. The receptor's source is a male patient aged 5 to 17 who had a stem cell transplant for acute lymphoblastic leukemia, so the T cells may come from the graft donor. The sequences come from PBMCs, mostly from graft donor cells, collected 180 days after TCRalphabeta/CD19-depleted stem cell transplant. CDR3 loop: CASSLGVEQYF. In DNA form, the CDR3 reads TGTGCCAGCAGCTTAGGGGTGGAGCAGTACTTC.